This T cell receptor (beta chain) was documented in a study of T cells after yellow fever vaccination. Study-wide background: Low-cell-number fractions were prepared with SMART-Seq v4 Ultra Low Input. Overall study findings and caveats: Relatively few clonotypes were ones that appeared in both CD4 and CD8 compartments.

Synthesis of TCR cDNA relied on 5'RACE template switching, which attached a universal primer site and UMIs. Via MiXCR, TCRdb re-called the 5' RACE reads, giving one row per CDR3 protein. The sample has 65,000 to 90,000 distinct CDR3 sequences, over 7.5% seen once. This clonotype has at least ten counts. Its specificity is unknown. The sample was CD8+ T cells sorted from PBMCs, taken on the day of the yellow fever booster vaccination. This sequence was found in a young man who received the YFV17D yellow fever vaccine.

Written as DNA, the CDR3 is TGTGCCACCAGTGATGGCCATCGTGGGGGGCCCACAGATACGCAGTATTTT. It specifies CATSDGHRGGPTDTQYF. The rearrangement joins TRBV24-1 to TRBJ2-3; D possibly matches TRBD1 or TRBD2 (6 bases each). From germline, CDR1 is KGHDR and CDR2 SFDVKD. This CDR3 has 17 amino acids. V was trimmed by 3 bases and J by 2 bases, leaving 17 bases between them.